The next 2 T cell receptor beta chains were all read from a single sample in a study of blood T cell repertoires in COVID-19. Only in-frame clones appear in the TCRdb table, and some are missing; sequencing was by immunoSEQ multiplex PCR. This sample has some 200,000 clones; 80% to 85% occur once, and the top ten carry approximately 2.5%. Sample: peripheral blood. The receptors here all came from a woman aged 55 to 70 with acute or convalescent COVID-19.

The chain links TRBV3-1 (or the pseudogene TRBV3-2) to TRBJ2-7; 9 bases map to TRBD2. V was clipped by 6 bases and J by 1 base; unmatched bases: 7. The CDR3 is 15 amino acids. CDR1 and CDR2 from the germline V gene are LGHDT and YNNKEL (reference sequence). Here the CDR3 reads CASSYLAGRSYEQYF. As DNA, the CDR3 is TGTGCCAGCAGTTATCTAGCGGGGAGATCCTACGAGCAGTACTTC.

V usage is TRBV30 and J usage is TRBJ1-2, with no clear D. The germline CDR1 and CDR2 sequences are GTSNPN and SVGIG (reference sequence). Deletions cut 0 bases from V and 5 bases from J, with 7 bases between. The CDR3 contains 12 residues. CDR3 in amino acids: CAWSVERYGYTF. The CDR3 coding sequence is TGTGCCTGGAGTGTGGAGAGATATGGCTACACCTTC.